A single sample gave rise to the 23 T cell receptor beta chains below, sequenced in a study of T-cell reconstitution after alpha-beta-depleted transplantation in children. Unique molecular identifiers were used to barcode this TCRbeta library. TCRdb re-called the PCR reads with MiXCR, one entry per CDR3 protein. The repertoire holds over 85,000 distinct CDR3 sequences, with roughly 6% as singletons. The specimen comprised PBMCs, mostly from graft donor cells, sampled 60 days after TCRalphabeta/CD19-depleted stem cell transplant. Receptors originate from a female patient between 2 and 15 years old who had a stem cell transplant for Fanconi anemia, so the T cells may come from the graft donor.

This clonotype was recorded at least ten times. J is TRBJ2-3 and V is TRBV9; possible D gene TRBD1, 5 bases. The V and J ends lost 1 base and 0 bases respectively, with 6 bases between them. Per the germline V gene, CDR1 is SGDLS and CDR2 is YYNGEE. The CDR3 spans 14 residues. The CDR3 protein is CASSVRGSTDTQYF. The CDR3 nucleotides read TGTGCCAGCAGCGTAAGGGGTAGCACAGATACGCAGTATTTT.

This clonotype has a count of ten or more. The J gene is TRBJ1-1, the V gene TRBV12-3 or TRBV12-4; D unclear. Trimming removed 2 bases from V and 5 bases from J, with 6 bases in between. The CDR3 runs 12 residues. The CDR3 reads CASSLFGTEAFF. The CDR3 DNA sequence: TGTGCCAGCAGTTTATTCGGGACTGAAGCTTTCTTT.

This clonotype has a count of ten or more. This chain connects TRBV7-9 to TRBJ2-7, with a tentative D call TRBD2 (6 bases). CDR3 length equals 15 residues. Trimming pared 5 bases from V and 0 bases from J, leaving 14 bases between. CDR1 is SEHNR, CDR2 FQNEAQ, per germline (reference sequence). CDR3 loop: CASSTLEGSSYEQYF. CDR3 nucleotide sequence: TGTGCCAGCAGCACCCTGGAGGGGAGCTCCTACGAGCAGTACTTC. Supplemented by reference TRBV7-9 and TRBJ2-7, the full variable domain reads DTGVSQNPRHKITKRGQNVTFRCDPISEHNRLYWYRQTLGQGPEFLTYFQNEAQLEKSRLLSDRFSAERPKGSFSTLEIQRTEQGDSAMYLCASSTLEGSSYEQYFGPGTRLTVT.

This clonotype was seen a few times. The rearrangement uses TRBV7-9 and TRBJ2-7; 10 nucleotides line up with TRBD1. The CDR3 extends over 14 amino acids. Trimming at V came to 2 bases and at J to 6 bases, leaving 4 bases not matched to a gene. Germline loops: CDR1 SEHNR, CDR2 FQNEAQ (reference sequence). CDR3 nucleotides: TGTGCCAGCAGCTTAACCGGGACAGGGGCCGAGCAGTACTTC. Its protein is CASSLTGTGAEQYF.

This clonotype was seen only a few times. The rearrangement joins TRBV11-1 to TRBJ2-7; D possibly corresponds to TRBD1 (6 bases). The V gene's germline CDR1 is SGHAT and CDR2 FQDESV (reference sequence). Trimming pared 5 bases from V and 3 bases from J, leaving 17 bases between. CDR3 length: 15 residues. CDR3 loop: CASSGASQGGYEQYF. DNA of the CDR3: TGTGCCAGCAGCGGCGCTAGTCAAGGGGGCTACGAGCAGTACTTC. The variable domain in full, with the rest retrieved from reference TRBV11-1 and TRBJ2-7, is EAEVAQSPRYKITEKSQAVAFWCDPISGHATLYWYRQILGQGPELLVQFQDESVVDDSQLPKDRFSAERLKGVDSTLKIQPAELGDSAMYLCASSGASQGGYEQYFGPGTRLTVT.

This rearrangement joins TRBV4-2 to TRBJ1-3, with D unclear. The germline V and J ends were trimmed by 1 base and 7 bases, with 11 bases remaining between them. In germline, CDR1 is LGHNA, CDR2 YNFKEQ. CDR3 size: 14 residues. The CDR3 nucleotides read TGTGCCAGCAGCCAAGTGGGCACGAGGAACACCATATATTTT. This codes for CASSQVGTRNTIYF.

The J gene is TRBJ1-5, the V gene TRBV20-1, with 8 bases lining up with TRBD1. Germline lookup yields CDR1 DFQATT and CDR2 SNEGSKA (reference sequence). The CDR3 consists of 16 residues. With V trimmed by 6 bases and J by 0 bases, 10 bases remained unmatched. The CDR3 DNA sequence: TGCAGTGCCGACGGACAGGGAAGGAATAGCAATCAGCCCCAGCATTTT. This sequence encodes CSADGQGRNSNQPQHF.

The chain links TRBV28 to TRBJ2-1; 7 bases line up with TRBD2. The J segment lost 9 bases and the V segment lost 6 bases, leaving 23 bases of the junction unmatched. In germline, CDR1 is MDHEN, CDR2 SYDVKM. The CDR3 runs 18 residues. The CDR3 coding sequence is TGTGCCAGCAGCTCTCGGTTAGATCAAGCGGGATGGTATGGTGAGCAGTTCTTC. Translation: CASSSRLDQAGWYGEQFF.

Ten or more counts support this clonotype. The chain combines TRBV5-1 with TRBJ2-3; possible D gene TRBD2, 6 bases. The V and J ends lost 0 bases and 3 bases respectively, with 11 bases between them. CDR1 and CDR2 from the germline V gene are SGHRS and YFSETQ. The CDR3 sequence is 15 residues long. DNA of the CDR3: TGCGCCAGCAGCTTGGTCGGGGGATGGACAGATACGCAGTATTTT. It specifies CASSLVGGWTDTQYF.

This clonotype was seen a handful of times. CDR3 in DNA: TGTGCCAGCTCGCAGACAGCCAAAAACATTCAGTACTTC. Its protein is CASSQTAKNIQYF. The gene calls are TRBV18 and TRBJ2-4; D call uncertain. The CDR3 sequence is 13 residues long. Trimming took off 6 bases at V and 0 bases at J, with 6 bases between the two ends. CDR1 and CDR2 from the germline V gene are KGHSH and LQKENI.

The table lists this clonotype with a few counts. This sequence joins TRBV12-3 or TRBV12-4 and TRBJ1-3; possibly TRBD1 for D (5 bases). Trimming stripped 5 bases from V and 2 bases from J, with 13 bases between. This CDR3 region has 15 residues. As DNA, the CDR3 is TGTGCCAGCAGTGCCGCGGGGGGGGCTGGAAACACCATATATTTT. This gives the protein CASSAAGGAGNTIYF.

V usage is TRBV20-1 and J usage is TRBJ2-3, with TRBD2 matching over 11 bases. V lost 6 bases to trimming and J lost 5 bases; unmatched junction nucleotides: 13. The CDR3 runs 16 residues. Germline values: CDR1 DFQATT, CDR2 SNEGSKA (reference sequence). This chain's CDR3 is CSAKLAGARLIDTQYF. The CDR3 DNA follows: TGCAGTGCCAAACTAGCGGGGGCCCGCCTTATAGATACGCAGTATTTT.

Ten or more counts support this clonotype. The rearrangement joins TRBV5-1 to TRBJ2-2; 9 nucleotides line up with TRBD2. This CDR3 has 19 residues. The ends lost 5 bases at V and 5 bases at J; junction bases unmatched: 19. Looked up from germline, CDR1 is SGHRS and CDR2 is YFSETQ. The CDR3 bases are TGCGCCAGCAGGCTTCCCAAACCGGGACTAGCAGCCTCGACCGGGGAGCTGTTTTTT. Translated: CASRLPKPGLAASTGELFF.

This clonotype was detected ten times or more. DNA of the CDR3: TGCAGTGCTAGAAGACTAGCCGGGGAGACCCAGTACTTC. Protein: CSARRLAGETQYF. This chain uses TRBV20-1 with TRBJ2-5; TRBD2 matches at 7 bases. Per the germline V gene, CDR1 is DFQATT and CDR2 is SNEGSKA (reference sequence). Losses at the gene ends were 2 bases for V and 5 bases for J; bases not matched to a gene: 5. The CDR3 covers 13 residues.

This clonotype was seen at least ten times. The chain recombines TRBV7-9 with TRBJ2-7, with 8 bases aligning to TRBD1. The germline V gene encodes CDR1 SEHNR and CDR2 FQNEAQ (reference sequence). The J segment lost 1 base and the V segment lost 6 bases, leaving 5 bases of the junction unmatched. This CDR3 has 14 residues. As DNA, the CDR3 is TGTGCCAGCAGTCGGGACAGGACATCCTACGAGCAGTACTTC. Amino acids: CASSRDRTSYEQYF.

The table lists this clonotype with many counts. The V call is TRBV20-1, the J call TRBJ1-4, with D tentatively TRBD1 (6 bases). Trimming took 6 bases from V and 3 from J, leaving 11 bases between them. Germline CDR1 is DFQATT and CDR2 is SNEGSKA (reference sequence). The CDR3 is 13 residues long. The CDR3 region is CSAEGQPNEKLFF. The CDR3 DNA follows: TGCAGTGCCGAAGGACAGCCTAATGAAAAACTGTTTTTT.

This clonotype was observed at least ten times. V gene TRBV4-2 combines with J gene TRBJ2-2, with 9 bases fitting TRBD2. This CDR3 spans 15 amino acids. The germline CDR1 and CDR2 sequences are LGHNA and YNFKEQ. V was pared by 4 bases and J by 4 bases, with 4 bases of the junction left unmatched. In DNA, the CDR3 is TGTGCCAGCAGCCCAGCGGGAGGACCCACCGGGGAGCTGTTTTTT. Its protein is CASSPAGGPTGELFF.

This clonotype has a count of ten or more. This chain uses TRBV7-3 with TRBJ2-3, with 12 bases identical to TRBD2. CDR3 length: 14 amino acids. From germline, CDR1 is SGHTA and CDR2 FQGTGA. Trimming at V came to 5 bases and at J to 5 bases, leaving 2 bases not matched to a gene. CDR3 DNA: TGTGCCAGCAGCCCGGGACTAGCGGGAGATACGCAGTATTTT. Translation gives CASSPGLAGDTQYF.

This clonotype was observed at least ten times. CDR3 sequence reads: CSVEVSGSTDTQYF. CDR3 nucleotides: TGCAGCGTTGAAGTTAGCGGGAGCACAGATACGCAGTATTTT. The rearrangement uses TRBV29-1 and TRBJ2-3; 7 bases map to TRBD2. The J segment lost 0 bases and the V segment lost 1 base, leaving 1 base of the junction unmatched. Germline-derived CDR1 and CDR2 are SQVTM and ANQGSEA. The CDR3 contains 14 residues.

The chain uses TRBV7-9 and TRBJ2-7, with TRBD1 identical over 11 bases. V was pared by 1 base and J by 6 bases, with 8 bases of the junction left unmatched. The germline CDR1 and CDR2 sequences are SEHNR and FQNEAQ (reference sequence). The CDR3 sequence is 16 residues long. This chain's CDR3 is CASSLVVGTGGREQYF. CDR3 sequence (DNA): TGTGCCAGCAGCTTAGTCGTCGGGACAGGGGGTCGCGAGCAGTACTTC.

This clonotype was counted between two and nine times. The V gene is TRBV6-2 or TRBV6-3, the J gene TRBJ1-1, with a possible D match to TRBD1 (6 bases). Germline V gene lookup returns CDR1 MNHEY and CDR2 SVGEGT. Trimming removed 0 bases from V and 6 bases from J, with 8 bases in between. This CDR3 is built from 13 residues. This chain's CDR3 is CASSYSTGAEAFF. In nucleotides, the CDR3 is TGTGCCAGCAGTTACTCGACAGGTGCTGAAGCTTTCTTT.

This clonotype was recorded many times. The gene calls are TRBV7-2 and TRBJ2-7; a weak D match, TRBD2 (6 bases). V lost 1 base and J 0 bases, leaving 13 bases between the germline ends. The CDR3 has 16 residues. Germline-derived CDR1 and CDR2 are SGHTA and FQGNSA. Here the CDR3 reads CASSLGWDLSSYEQYF. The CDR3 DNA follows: TGTGCCAGCAGCTTAGGGTGGGACTTAAGCTCCTACGAGCAGTACTTC.

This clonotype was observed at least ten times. As DNA, the CDR3 is TGTGCCAGCAGTCCCGACACCGGACTAGCGACCTACGAGCAGTACTTC. It specifies CASSPDTGLATYEQYF. This chain uses TRBV12-3 or TRBV12-4 with TRBJ2-7, with 9 bases lining up with TRBD2. The CDR3 has 16 residues. Trimming took 5 bases from V and 2 from J; bases not matched to a gene: 10.